Listed below are T cell receptor beta chains from one sample, sequenced in a study of cytomegalovirus exposure and HLA in healthy donors. Libraries were prepared by immunoSEQ multiplex PCR; TCRdb keeps only in-frame clonotypes and omits some of them. The sample has 85,000 to 100,000 clones, roughly three fifths seen once; the top ten hold 2.5% to 3.5%. Sequencing input: PBMCs. The source is a man aged 55 to 70 in good health and CMV-seronegative. Both conserved end residues are part of each CDR3. A D gene is named only where the DNA matches it firmly. Where a row states a size, it is once, few, many or the class of an expanded clone; other rows omit it.

v_call: TRBV28; clone_size: -; j_call: TRBJ1-1; d_call: -; cdr3_aa: CASTQAFF; cdr3_nt: TGTGCCTCGACTCAAGCTTTCTTT
v_call: TRBV6-6; clone_size: -; j_call: TRBJ1-6; d_call: TRBD1; cdr3_aa: CASSYSTGADSPLHF; cdr3_nt: TGTGCCAGCAGTTACTCGACAGGGGCGGACTCACCCCTCCACTTT
v_call: TRBV14; clone_size: -; j_call: TRBJ2-1; d_call: TRBD2; cdr3_aa: CASSQDGQAGGPYNEQFF; cdr3_nt: TGTGCCAGCAGCCAAGATGGGCAAGCGGGGGGGCCCTACAATGAGCAGTTCTTC
v_call: TRBV9; clone_size: -; j_call: TRBJ1-2; d_call: -; cdr3_aa: CASSVEPGDYGYTF; cdr3_nt: TGTGCCAGCAGCGTAGAGCCAGGGGACTATGGCTACACCTTC
v_call: TRBV5-4; clone_size: -; j_call: TRBJ2-2; d_call: -; cdr3_aa: CASSLADSNTGELFF; cdr3_nt: TGTGCCAGCAGCTTGGCAGATTCTAACACCGGGGAGCTGTTTTTT
v_call: TRBV13; clone_size: -; j_call: TRBJ1-3; d_call: TRBD1; cdr3_aa: CASSSQDRGHTIYF; cdr3_nt: TGTGCCAGCAGCTCCCAGGACAGGGGACACACCATATATTTT
v_call: TRBV7-9; clone_size: -; j_call: TRBJ1-1; d_call: -; cdr3_aa: CASSSLSGGTEAFF; cdr3_nt: TGTGCCAGCAGCTCCCTTTCGGGGGGCACTGAAGCTTTCTTT
v_call: TRBV29-1; clone_size: few; j_call: TRBJ2-7; d_call: TRBD2; cdr3_aa: CSVLAGSSYEQYF; cdr3_nt: TGCAGCGTCTTAGCGGGTAGCTCCTACGAGCAGTACTTC
v_call: TRBV7-8; clone_size: once; j_call: TRBJ2-7; d_call: TRBD1; cdr3_aa: CASSYRTGYEQYF; cdr3_nt: TGTGCCAGCAGCTACCGGACAGGCTACGAGCAGTACTTC
v_call: TRBV11-2; clone_size: -; j_call: TRBJ2-2; d_call: TRBD1; cdr3_aa: CASSLTGGRTEELFF; cdr3_nt: TGTGCCAGCAGCTTAACAGGGGGGAGGACCGAGGAGCTGTTTTTT
v_call: TRBV15; clone_size: -; j_call: TRBJ1-5; d_call: TRBD1; cdr3_aa: CATSTWTGVSSQPQHF; cdr3_nt: TGTGCCACCAGCACCTGGACAGGGGTCTCGTCTCAGCCCCAGCATTTT
v_call: TRBV9; clone_size: -; j_call: TRBJ2-7; d_call: -; cdr3_aa: CASSRSLEYEQYF; cdr3_nt: TGTGCCAGCAGCCGTAGCCTGGAGTACGAGCAGTACTTC
v_call: TRBV21-1; clone_size: -; j_call: TRBJ2-3; d_call: -; cdr3_aa: CASSARVTSGGTDTQYF; cdr3_nt: TGTGCCAGCAGCGCCCGCGTCACTAGCGGGGGCACAGATACGCAGTATTTT
v_call: TRBV7-9; clone_size: -; j_call: TRBJ2-3; d_call: -; cdr3_aa: CASSLQSQVLPDTQYF; cdr3_nt: TGTGCCAGCAGCCTCCAAAGCCAGGTTCTTCCAGATACGCAGTATTTT
v_call: TRBV30; clone_size: few; j_call: TRBJ1-1; d_call: TRBD1; cdr3_aa: CAWSGQANTEAFF; cdr3_nt: TGTGCCTGGTCGGGACAGGCGAACACTGAAGCTTTCTTT
v_call: TRBV7-2; clone_size: few; j_call: TRBJ1-3; d_call: -; cdr3_aa: CASSVTAASSGNTIYF; cdr3_nt: TGTGCCAGCAGCGTAACGGCGGCGAGCTCTGGAAACACCATATATTTT
v_call: TRBV6-1; clone_size: -; j_call: TRBJ1-5; d_call: TRBD1; cdr3_aa: CASRLDRGPNQPQHF; cdr3_nt: TGTGCCAGCAGACTCGACAGGGGGCCCAATCAGCCCCAGCATTTT
v_call: TRBV19; clone_size: -; j_call: TRBJ2-7; d_call: -; cdr3_aa: CASSVEGFSFAEQYF; cdr3_nt: TGTGCCAGTAGTGTGGAGGGTTTTTCGTTTGCCGAGCAGTACTTC
v_call: TRBV7-2; clone_size: -; j_call: TRBJ1-1; d_call: -; cdr3_aa: CASSLGGPAGAFF; cdr3_nt: TGTGCCAGCAGCTTAGGCGGCCCCGCTGGTGCTTTCTTT
v_call: TRBV19; clone_size: few; j_call: TRBJ1-5; d_call: -; cdr3_aa: CASSIDRAGGGGGNQPQHF; cdr3_nt: TGTGCCAGTAGTATAGATCGGGCAGGTGGGGGAGGTGGCAATCAGCCCCAGCATTTT
v_call: TRBV11-2; clone_size: -; j_call: TRBJ1-4; d_call: TRBD1; cdr3_aa: CASSLLVSGGEKLFF; cdr3_nt: TGTGCCAGCAGCTTATTAGTATCAGGGGGTGAAAAACTGTTTTTT
v_call: TRBV2; clone_size: -; j_call: TRBJ1-2; d_call: -; cdr3_aa: CASEGEANYGYTF; cdr3_nt: TGTGCCAGCGAGGGGGAAGCTAACTATGGCTACACCTTC